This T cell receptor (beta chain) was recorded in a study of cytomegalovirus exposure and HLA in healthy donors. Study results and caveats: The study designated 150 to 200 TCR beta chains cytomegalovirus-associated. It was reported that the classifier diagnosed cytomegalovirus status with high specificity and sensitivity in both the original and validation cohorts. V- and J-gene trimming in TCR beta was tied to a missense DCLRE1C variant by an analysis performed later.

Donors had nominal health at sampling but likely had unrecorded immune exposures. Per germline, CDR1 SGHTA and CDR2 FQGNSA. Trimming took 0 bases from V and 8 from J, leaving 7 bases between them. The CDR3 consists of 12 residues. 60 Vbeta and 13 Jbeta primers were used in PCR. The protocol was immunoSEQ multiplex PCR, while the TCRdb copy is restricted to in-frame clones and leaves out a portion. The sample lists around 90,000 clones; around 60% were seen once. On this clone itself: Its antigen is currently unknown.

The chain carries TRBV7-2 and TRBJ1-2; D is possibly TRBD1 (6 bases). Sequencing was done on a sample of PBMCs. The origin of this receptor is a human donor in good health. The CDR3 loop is CASSLATGGYTF. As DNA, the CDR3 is TGTGCCAGCAGCTTAGCTACAGGGGGCTACACCTTC.